A selection of T cell receptor beta chains follows, all from one sample in a study of OX40 agonist ivuxolimab in advanced cancers. TCRdb keeps only in-frame clones here, not all; method: immunoSEQ multiplex PCR. Of tens of thousands of clones in the sample, 65% to 90% were seen once. The material was CD4+ or CD8+ T cells sorted from blood, obtained in a trial of the OX40 agonist ivuxolimab. These receptors were taken from an adult with an advanced solid tumor such as melanoma, head and neck, liver or kidney cancer. Each CDR3 is given with its conserved first and last residue.

j_call v_call cdr3_aa
TRBJ2-6 TRBV9 CASSAGANVLTF
TRBJ1-1 TRBV5-1 CASSSLSGRRGNTEAFF
TRBJ1-2 TRBV5-6 CASSLPPQDVGYTF
TRBJ1-2 TRBV18 CASSLTTNTPYGYTF
TRBJ2-5 TRBV7-2 CASSLDETQYF
TRBJ2-1 TRBV30 CAWRTSGSLTDEQFF
TRBJ2-2 TRBV5-1 CASETGGNTGELFF
TRBJ1-4 TRBV5-1 CASSLTVGEDEKLFF
TRBJ2-7 TRBV5-4 CASRWWGGPYEQYF
TRBJ2-3 TRBV29-1 CSVEGSAFKDTQYF
TRBJ2-5 TRBV5-1 CASSLASETQYF
TRBJ2-1 TRBV6-6 CASSSLAGDNEQFF
TRBJ2-3 TRBV4-2 CASSQVGTSGGFTDTQYF